The clone carrying this T cell receptor (beta chain) was observed many times. The antigen is unknown. The source of the sample is a study of Graves' ophthalmopathy and Graves' hyperthyroidism. General observations from the study: Blood also held most thyroid clonotypes expanded above 0.001 frequency.

The CDR3 runs 17 residues. The germline CDR1 and CDR2 sequences are MNHNY and SVGAGI (reference sequence). V shed 2 bases, J shed 1 base, and the junction held 6 bases outside the gene matches. Hyperthyroidism was new, under 2 months, in patients aged 18 to 65. The diagnosis was founded upon clinical symptoms, serum thyroxine, TRAb, thyroid ultrasound and orbital computed tomography. Transcripts of RNA were the source for amplifying TCR beta CDR3 regions. An initial RT-PCR round employing HTBI primers preceded a second-round multiplex PCR. One entry per CDR3 protein, called by TCRdb with MiXCR from the multiplex PCR reads. The sample has 900,000 to 1,200,000 distinct CDR3 sequences, about 36% seen once.

V is TRBV6-6 and J is TRBJ1-5; 9 nucleotides line up with TRBD1. The sequencing sample was made of peripheral blood or thyroid tissue (not recorded which). This clonotype originated in an adult man with Graves' hyperthyroidism. CDR3 residues: CASSYPPGTGSNQPQHF. The CDR3 DNA is TGTGCCAGCAGTTACCCTCCCGGGACAGGGAGCAATCAGCCCCAGCATTTT.